This entry lists 11 T cell receptor beta chains sequenced from one sample in a study of blood T cell repertoires in COVID-19. The data were produced by immunoSEQ multiplex PCR, yet TCRdb's version contains in-frame clones alone and is incomplete. The sample holds more than 110,000 clones, roughly four fifths seen once. Sequences were obtained from peripheral blood. Every receptor here comes from a woman in her forties or fifties with active or convalescent COVID-19.

The V and J genes are TRBV6-6 and TRBJ1-6; 10 nucleotides agree with TRBD1. CDR1 MNHNY and CDR2 SVGAGI come from the germline V gene (reference sequence). CDR3 length: 14 amino acids. V shed 6 bases, J shed 8 bases, and the junction held 4 bases outside the gene matches. CDR3: CASRPGTGDSPLHF. The CDR3 nucleotides are TGTGCCAGCAGACCCGGGACAGGGGATTCACCCCTCCACTTT.

Concerning this clone itself: The sample carries other DNA sequences with the same CDR3. This sequence joins TRBV30 and TRBJ2-7; possible D gene TRBD1, 5 bases. Germline V CDR1 and CDR2: GTSNPN, SVGIG (reference sequence). CDR3 length: 11 amino acids. Deletions cut 3 bases from V and 4 bases from J, with 7 bases between. The CDR3: CAWSSGYEQYF. The CDR3 nucleotides are TGTGCCTGGAGCTCAGGGTACGAGCAGTACTTC.

The J gene is TRBJ1-1, the V gene TRBV13, with D unclear. Germline loops: CDR1 PRHDT, CDR2 FYEKMQ (reference sequence). The CDR3 runs to 13 residues. The ends were cut back, 2 bases at V and 0 bases at J, with 4 bases in the middle. CDR3 residues: CASSLTLNTEAFF. CDR3 nucleotide sequence: TGTGCCAGCAGCTTAACTCTGAACACTGAAGCTTTCTTT.

The rearrangement uses TRBV3-1 (or the pseudogene TRBV3-2) and TRBJ2-2; 7 positions match TRBD2. The CDR3 totals 17 residues. The V gene end was trimmed by 2 bases and the J gene end by 0 bases; junction bases not matched to a gene: 6. Germline values: CDR1 LGHDT, CDR2 YNNKEL (reference sequence). The CDR3 nucleotides read TGTGCCAGCAGCCAACGGGGGGTGACCTCGAACACCGGGGAGCTGTTTTTT. Translated, it gives CASSQRGVTSNTGELFF.

The chain has TRBV30 and TRBJ1-3; D gene unclear. Germline V gene lookup returns CDR1 GTSNPN and CDR2 SVGIG (reference sequence). The CDR3 runs 15 residues. Deletions cut 2 bases from V and 0 bases from J, with 11 bases between. DNA for the CDR3: TGTGCCTGGAGTCCTCAGGTCTACTCTGGAAACACCATATATTTT. Amino acids: CAWSPQVYSGNTIYF.

CDR3 residues: CASRRQGVQTEAFF. The CDR3 nucleotides read TGTGCCAGCAGGCGACAGGGAGTCCAAACTGAAGCTTTCTTT. The chain combines TRBV14 with TRBJ1-1, with 7 positions matching TRBD1. Trimming cost V 6 bases and J 5 bases; bases outside gene matches: 9. Germline lookup yields CDR1 SGHDN and CDR2 FVKESK. The CDR3 is 14 residues long.

The chain links TRBV12-3 or TRBV12-4 to TRBJ2-6; D uncertain. The CDR3 extends over 11 amino acids. V lost 7 bases and J 4 bases, leaving 2 bases between the germline ends. The CDR3 loop is CASTGANVLTF. The DNA for the CDR3 is TGTGCCAGCACAGGGGCCAACGTCCTGACTTTC.

The chain recombines TRBV6-4 with TRBJ2-3, with 9 bases that match TRBD2. V trimming: 8 bases; J trimming: 1 base; junction bases outside the gene matches: 7. The CDR3 is made up of 15 amino acids. Germline-derived CDR1 and CDR2 are MRHNA and SNTAGT. The CDR3, as DNA: TGTGCCAGCTTGACTGGCGGGGGGGGCACAGATACGCAGTATTTT. Translated, it gives CASLTGGGGTDTQYF.

This clone was detected only a few times. This chain links TRBV30 with TRBJ1-1, with 11 bases aligning to TRBD1. Germline V gene sequence: CDR1 GTSNPN, CDR2 SVGIG (reference sequence). This CDR3 is built from 15 residues. Unmatched junction bases numbered 6, after V lost 5 bases and J lost 1 base. For the CDR3, the DNA is TGTGCCTGGGGACAGGGGGCAGGGGGGAACACTGAAGCTTTCTTT. It codes for CAWGQGAGGNTEAFF.

V is TRBV7-2 and J is TRBJ2-4; 10 nucleotides line up with TRBD1. Germline V gene data show CDR1 as SGHTA and CDR2 as FQGNSA. CDR3 size: 15 residues. J was trimmed by 3 bases and V by 5 bases; bases with no gene match: 4. The DNA of the CDR3 is TGTGCCAGCAGCACCGGACAGGGGGGCAAAAACATTCAGTACTTC. It translates to CASSTGQGGKNIQYF.

The chain has TRBV20-1 and TRBJ1-2; the D gene is possibly TRBD1 (6 bases). The CDR3 runs 11 residues. From germline, CDR1 is DFQATT and CDR2 SNEGSKA (reference sequence). V was cut by 6 bases and J by 6 bases, with 11 bases left in between. CDR3 protein: CSAPGGDGYTF. In DNA, the CDR3 is TGCAGTGCGCCTGGGGGCGATGGCTACACCTTC.